This T cell receptor beta chain originates from a study of blood T cell repertoires in COVID-19. About the research overall: Sample material is recorded as cDNA or gDNA derived from T cells, B-cell-depleted T cells, or PBMCs.

This CDR3 has 15 amino acids. After removal of 9 bases from V and 7 bases from J, the junction contained 17 bases not matched to a gene. Germline assignment: CDR1 LNHDA and CDR2 SQIVND (reference sequence). Repertoires were generated with immunoSEQ multiplex PCR, while TCRdb's copy carries only in-frame clones and drops some. The table records 130,000 to 150,000 clones, about nine tenths of them present only once. This receptor was identified in a human donor in a cohort sampled during active COVID-19. The sequenced sample was peripheral blood. V usage is TRBV19 and J usage is TRBJ1-1; 7 nucleotides match TRBD1. The CDR3 nucleotides read TGTGCCAGCGCAAACCCGGGGACAGACCCTGTTGAAGCTTTCTTT. Translated, it gives CASANPGTDPVEAFF. Filled out from reference TRBV19 and TRBJ1-1, the complete variable domain reads DGGITQSPKYLFRKEGQNVTLSCEQNLNHDAMYWYRQDPGQGLRLIYYSQIVNDFQKGDIAEGYSVSREKKESFPLTVTSAQKNPTAFYLCASANPGTDPVEAFFGQGTRLTVV.